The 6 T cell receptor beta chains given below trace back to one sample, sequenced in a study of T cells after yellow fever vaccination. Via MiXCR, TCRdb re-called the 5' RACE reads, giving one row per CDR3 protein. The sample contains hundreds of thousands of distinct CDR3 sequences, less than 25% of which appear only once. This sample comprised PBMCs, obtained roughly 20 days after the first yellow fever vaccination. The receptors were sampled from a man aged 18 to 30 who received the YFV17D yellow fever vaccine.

CDR3 amino acids: CAWSMGLTNTEAFF. The CDR3 DNA follows: TGTGCCTGGAGTATGGGACTGACGAACACTGAAGCTTTCTTT. The rearrangement uses TRBV30 and TRBJ1-1; a possible D gene is TRBD1 (5 bases). Germline V CDR1 and CDR2: GTSNPN, SVGIG (reference sequence). The length of the CDR3 is 14 residues. Trimming took off 2 bases at V and 1 base at J, with 11 bases between the two ends. Drawing the rest from reference TRBV30 and TRBJ1-1, the complete variable domain is SQTIHQWPATLVQPVGSPLSLECTVEGTSNPNLYWYRQAAGRGLQLLFYSVGIGQISSEVPQNLSASRPQDRQFILSSKKLLLSDSGFYLCAWSMGLTNTEAFFGQGTRLTVV.

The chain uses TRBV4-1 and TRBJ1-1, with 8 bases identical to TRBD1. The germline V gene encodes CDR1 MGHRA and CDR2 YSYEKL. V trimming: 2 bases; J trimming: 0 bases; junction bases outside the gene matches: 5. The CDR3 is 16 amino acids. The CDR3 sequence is CASSQSPGGLNTEAFF. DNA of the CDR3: TGCGCCAGCAGCCAATCACCAGGGGGCTTGAACACTGAAGCTTTCTTT.

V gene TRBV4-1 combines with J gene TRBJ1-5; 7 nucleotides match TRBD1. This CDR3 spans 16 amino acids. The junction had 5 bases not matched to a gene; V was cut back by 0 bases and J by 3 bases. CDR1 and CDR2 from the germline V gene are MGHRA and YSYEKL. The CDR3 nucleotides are TGCGCCAGCAGCCAAGATCGGACAGGCTTCAATCAGCCCCAGCATTTT. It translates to CASSQDRTGFNQPQHF.

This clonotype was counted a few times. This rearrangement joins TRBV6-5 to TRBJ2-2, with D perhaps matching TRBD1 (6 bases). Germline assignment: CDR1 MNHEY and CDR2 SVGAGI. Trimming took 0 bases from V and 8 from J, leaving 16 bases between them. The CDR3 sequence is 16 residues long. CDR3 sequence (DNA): TGTGCCAGCAGTTACTCAGGGGACAAAACTTTGGGGGAGCTGTTTTTT. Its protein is CASSYSGDKTLGELFF.

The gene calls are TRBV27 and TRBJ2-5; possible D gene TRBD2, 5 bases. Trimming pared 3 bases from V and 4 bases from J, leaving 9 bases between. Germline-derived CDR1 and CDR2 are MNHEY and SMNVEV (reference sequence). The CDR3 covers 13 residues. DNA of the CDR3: TGTGCCAGCAGTTTTATCGGGGTAGAGACCCAGTACTTC. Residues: CASSFIGVETQYF.

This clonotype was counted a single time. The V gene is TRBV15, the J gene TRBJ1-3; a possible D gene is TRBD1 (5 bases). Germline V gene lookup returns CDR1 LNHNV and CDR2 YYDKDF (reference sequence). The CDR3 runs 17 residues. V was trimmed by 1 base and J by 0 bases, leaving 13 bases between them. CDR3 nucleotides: TGTGCCACCAGCAGAGGGAGGGGAGCCCCCTCTGGAAACACCATATATTTT. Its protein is CATSRGRGAPSGNTIYF. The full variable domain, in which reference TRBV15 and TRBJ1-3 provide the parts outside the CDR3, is DAMVIQNPRYQVTQFGKPVTLSCSQTLNHNVMYWYQQKSSQAPKLLFHYYDKDFNNEADTPDNFQSRRPNTSFCFLDIRSPGLGDTAMYLCATSRGRGAPSGNTIYFGEGSWLTVV.